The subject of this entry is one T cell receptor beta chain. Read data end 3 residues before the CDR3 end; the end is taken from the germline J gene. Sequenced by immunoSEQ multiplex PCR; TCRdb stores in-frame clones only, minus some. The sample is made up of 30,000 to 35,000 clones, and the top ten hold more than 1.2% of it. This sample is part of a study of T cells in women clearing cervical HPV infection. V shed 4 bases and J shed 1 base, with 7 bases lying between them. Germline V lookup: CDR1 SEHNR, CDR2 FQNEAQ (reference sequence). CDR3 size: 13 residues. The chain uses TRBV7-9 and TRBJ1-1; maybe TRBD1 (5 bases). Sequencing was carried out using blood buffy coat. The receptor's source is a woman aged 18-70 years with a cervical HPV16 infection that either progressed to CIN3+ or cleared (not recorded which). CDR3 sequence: CASSSQGNTEAFF. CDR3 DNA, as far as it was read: TGTGCCAGCAGCTCCCAGGGGAACACTGAA.